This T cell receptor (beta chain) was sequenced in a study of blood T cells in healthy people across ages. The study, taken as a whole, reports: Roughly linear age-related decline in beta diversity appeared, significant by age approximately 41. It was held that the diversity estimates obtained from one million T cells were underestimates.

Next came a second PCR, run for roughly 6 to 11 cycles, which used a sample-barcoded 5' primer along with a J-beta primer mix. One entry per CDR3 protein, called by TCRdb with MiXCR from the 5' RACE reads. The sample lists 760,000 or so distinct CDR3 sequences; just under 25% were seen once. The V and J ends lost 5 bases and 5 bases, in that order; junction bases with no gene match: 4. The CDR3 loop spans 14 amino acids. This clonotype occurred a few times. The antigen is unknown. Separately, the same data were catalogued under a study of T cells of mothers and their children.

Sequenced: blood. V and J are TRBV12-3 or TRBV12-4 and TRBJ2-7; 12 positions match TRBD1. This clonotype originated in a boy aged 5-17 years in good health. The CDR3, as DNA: TGTGCCAGCAGTCCGGGACAGGGGGCTGACGAGCAGTACTTC. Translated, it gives CASSPGQGADEQYF.